The sample holds a few counts of the clone carrying this TCR beta chain. The antigen is undetermined. The sample comes from a study of identical twins. Study-level findings and limits: Compared with models, monozygotic twins showed more out-of-frame TCR alpha sharing. There were fewer insertions in abundant cord blood beta clonotypes, but memory repertoires showed no such pattern. Partly confounded zero-insertion analyses could result from invariant MAIT and iNKT cells.

Carrying unique molecular identifiers, the cDNA also gained a universal primer site through template switching. TCRdb re-analysed the 5' RACE reads in MiXCR, keeping a single row per CDR3 protein. The sample holds nearly 650,000 distinct CDR3 sequences, under 8.5% seen once. V lost 4 bases and J lost 3; bases outside the gene matches: 7. Germline lookup yields CDR1 SGHRS and CDR2 YFSETQ. This CDR3 contains 16 residues. The sample was also reused in another study, on yellow fever vaccine responses in identical twins.

The TCR was taken from a woman between 18 and 29 years old in good health. The chain has TRBV5-1 and TRBJ2-7; TRBD2 matches at 13 bases. The sequencing input was PBMCs. This chain's CDR3 is CASSLPGLAGSYEQYF. DNA for the CDR3: TGCGCCAGCAGCCTACCGGGACTAGCGGGGAGCTACGAGCAGTACTTC.